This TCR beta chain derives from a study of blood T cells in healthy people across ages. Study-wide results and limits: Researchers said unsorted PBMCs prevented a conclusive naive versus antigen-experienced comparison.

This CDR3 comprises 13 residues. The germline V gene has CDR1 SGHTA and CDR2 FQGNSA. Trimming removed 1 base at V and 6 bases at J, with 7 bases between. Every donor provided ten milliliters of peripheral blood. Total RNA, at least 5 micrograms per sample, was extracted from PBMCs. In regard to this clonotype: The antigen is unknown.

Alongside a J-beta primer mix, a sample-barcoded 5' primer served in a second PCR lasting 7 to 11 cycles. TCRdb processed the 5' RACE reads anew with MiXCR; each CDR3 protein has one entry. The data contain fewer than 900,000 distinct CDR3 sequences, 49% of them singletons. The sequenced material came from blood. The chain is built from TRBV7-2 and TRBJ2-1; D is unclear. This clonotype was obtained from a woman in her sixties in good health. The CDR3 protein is CASSLERRNEQFF. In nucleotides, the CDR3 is TGTGCCAGCAGCTTAGAGAGGCGCAATGAGCAGTTCTTC.